This T cell receptor (beta chain) was identified in a study of cytomegalovirus exposure and HLA in healthy donors. Study as a whole: There were some 410 genotyped donors. Of these, roughly 80% fell in the genetic ancestry cluster associated with self-reported Caucasian donors.

Study conclusions and caveats: Common viral pathogens (according to a later analysis) appeared linked to several of the most significant clusters. Relative to the roughly 690-donor mean, N-insertions were reportedly fewer in an Asian-associated ancestry cluster in a later analysis. A missense variant in DCLRE1C was later tied to TCR beta V- and J-gene trimming.

Primers: 60 Vbeta forward and 13 Jbeta reverse. Measured with immunoSEQ multiplex PCR; TCRdb has only the in-frame clones, and not every one. The top ten clones hold around 2.3% of a sample with about 88,000 clones, 85% to 90% of them seen once. Concerning this clone itself: Its target is not known.

This CDR3 spans 14 amino acids. V trimming: 8 bases; J trimming: 4 bases; junction bases outside the gene matches: 10. Germline-derived CDR1 and CDR2 are MNHEY and SVGAGI. Sequencing was performed on PBMCs. The sequence derives from a young man in good health and CMV-seronegative. The V call is TRBV6-5, the J call TRBJ1-1; TRBD1 aligns across 7 bases. DNA of the CDR3: TGTGCCAGCTCGGAGGGGGCGCGGGGCACTGAAGCTTTCTTT. Translation gives CASSEGARGTEAFF.